Presented here are 13 T cell receptor beta chains from one specimen sequenced in a study of spatial heterogeneity in lung cancer. Time point in this sample: sample taken at primary tumor resection. Each CDR3 protein is one row after TCRdb ran MiXCR on the 5' RACE reads. This sample has 90,000 to 95,000 distinct CDR3 sequences, with approximately 12% found just once. This specimen consisted of PBMCs, obtained at surgery. The receptors originated from a male donor with early-stage non-small cell lung cancer.

This clonotype has a handful of counts. The gene calls are TRBV7-9 and TRBJ2-2; TRBD2 matches 7 bases. Germline V gives CDR1 SEHNR, CDR2 FQNEAQ (reference sequence). V dropped 5 bases and J dropped 6; count of bases not matched to a gene: 12. The CDR3 totals 16 residues. For the CDR3, the DNA is TGTGCCAGCAGCAACCCCAGCGGGGTTTTATCCGGGGAGCTGTTTTTT. Its protein product is CASSNPSGVLSGELFF.

The genes are TRBV7-3 and TRBJ2-5, with a possible D match to TRBD1 (5 bases). CDR3 length: 13 amino acids. The germline gives CDR1 SGHTA, CDR2 FQGTGA. V was clipped by 5 bases and J by 4 bases, with 11 bases between them. The CDR3 bases are TGTGCCAGCAGCGTAGGGGTAGGAGAGACCCAGTACTTC. It is translated as CASSVGVGETQYF.

This clonotype was found many times. The CDR3 protein is CASIGGSSYNEQFF. The CDR3 bases are TGTGCCAGCATAGGAGGGAGTTCCTACAATGAGCAGTTCTTC. The chain is built from TRBV6-2 or TRBV6-3 and TRBJ2-1, with TRBD2 as a possible D gene (6 bases). The CDR3 spans 14 residues. Trimming left V 7 bases short and J 1 base short, with 11 bases between. Germline V gene lookup returns CDR1 MNHEY and CDR2 SVGEGT.

For the CDR3, the DNA is TGTGCCAGCAGCGTAGGGGGGACTAGCAGAATCACAGATACGCAGTATTTT. It specifies CASSVGGTSRITDTQYF. The V call is TRBV9, the J call TRBJ2-3; 9 bases are shared with TRBD2. The junction had 7 bases not matched to a gene; V was cut back by 0 bases and J by 2 bases. The CDR3 consists of 17 residues. Germline values: CDR1 SGDLS, CDR2 YYNGEE.

This clonotype has just a few counts. This rearrangement joins TRBV7-2 to TRBJ2-3; perhaps TRBD1 as D (5 bases). The CDR3 contains 15 residues. Looked up from germline, CDR1 is SGHTA and CDR2 is FQGNSA. Trimming shortened V by 2 bases and J by 2 bases, and 11 bases separated the two germline ends. CDR3 sequence: CASSLSSGLTDTQYF. In DNA, the CDR3 is TGTGCCAGCAGCTTAAGCTCAGGGCTCACAGATACGCAGTATTTT. The complete variable domain, with remaining parts taken from reference TRBV7-2 and TRBJ2-3, reads GAGVSQSPSNKVTEKGKDVELRCDPISGHTALYWYRQSLGQGLEFLIYFQGNSAPDKSGLPSDRFSAERTGGSVSTLTIQRTQQEDSAVYLCASSLSSGLTDTQYFGPGTRLTVL.

This clonotype was detected many times. This chain links TRBV12-3 or TRBV12-4 with TRBJ1-5; 8 positions agree with TRBD1. The CDR3 contains 13 residues. The V gene end was trimmed by 6 bases and the J gene end by 8 bases; junction bases not matched to a gene: 6. The DNA of the CDR3 is TGTGCCAGCAGCACGACAGGGGTGAAGCCCCAGCATTTT. Translation gives CASSTTGVKPQHF.

This clonotype showed up many times. The CDR3 DNA is TGTGCCATCAGTGGGACAGCAGGAGGTAGCGGGGGGGCCTATACGCAGTATTTT. Translating it yields CAISGTAGGSGGAYTQYF. V and J are TRBV10-3 and TRBJ2-3; 11 bases match TRBD2. Germline CDR1 ENHRY, CDR2 SYGVKD. The V gene end was trimmed by 4 bases and the J gene end by 7 bases; junction bases not matched to a gene: 16. This CDR3 region has 18 residues.

This clonotype has just a few counts. The CDR3 DNA is TGTGCCAGCAGTTTAGAGGGGCGTCGGCAGTACTTC. Translation gives CASSLEGRRQYF. This rearrangement joins TRBV12-3 or TRBV12-4 to TRBJ2-7; D possibly corresponds to TRBD1 (5 bases). Trimming cost V 1 base and J 9 bases, with 10 bases left between them. This CDR3 has 12 residues.

This clonotype was recorded many times. V usage is TRBV3-1 and J usage is TRBJ2-5; TRBD2 agrees at 8 bases. The CDR3 spans 18 residues. Germline V lookup: CDR1 LGHDT, CDR2 YNNKEL (reference sequence). Trimming cost V 1 base and J 4 bases; bases outside gene matches: 14. As DNA, the CDR3 is TGTGCCAGCAGCCAAGTTTTCGGTAGCGGGATCCGAGGAGAGACCCAGTACTTC. Amino acids: CASSQVFGSGIRGETQYF.

This clonotype turned up a few times. In DNA form, the CDR3 reads TGTGCCAGCAGTGATAAGAAACTAGCGGGGGGCCCCTACAATGAGCAGTTCTTC. Translated, it gives CASSDKKLAGGPYNEQFF. The V call is TRBV6-2 or TRBV6-3, the J call TRBJ2-1; 12 bases are shared with TRBD2. The V gene's germline CDR1 is MNHEY and CDR2 SVGEGT. J gave up 2 bases and V 5 bases, and 10 bases lay outside the gene matches. The length of the CDR3 is 18 residues.

This rearrangement joins TRBV7-9 to TRBJ2-7; 9 bases match TRBD2. This CDR3 region has 17 residues. The germline gives CDR1 SEHNR, CDR2 FQNEAQ (reference sequence). The V and J ends lost 2 bases and 3 bases, in that order; junction bases with no gene match: 11. The CDR3 nucleotides read TGTGCCAGCAGCTTATCAGGCGAACTAGCGGGCGTCTACGAGCAGTACTTC. It codes for CASSLSGELAGVYEQYF.

A few counts support this clonotype. This chain connects TRBV7-2 to TRBJ1-1; a possible D gene is TRBD1 (6 bases). V was cut by 5 bases and J by 6 bases, with 10 bases left in between. There are 12 residues in the CDR3. Germline CDR1 is SGHTA and CDR2 is FQGNSA. The CDR3 DNA reads as TGTGCCAGCAGCGTAGGACAGTCTGAAGCTTTCTTT. Its protein is CASSVGQSEAFF.

This clonotype was detected a few times. One end of the junction varies from germline; a read error may be responsible. The V and J genes are TRBV20-1 and TRBJ2-7; tentative D call: TRBD2 (6 bases). Germline V gene data show CDR1 as DFQATT and CDR2 as SNEGSKA (reference sequence). This CDR3 spans 14 amino acids. CDR3 DNA sequence: TGCAGTGCCAGAGCGGTAGCGGAGGACTACGAGCAGTACTTC. Encoded protein: CSARAVAEDYEQYF.